This TCR beta chain stems from a study of blood T cell repertoires in COVID-19. Study information: The cDNA or gDNA used as material had been derived from T cells, B-cell-depleted T cells, or PBMCs.

In the original analysis: Reference gene primer amplification gave nucleated cell count estimates. Libraries were prepared by immunoSEQ multiplex PCR; TCRdb keeps only in-frame clonotypes and omits some of them. Clonal size and the V and J genes are those of that table, whereas D and trimming came from the DNA. The sample has just over 350,000 clones; 65% to 90% are singletons. Followed over time, Seattle patients had been enrolled while infection was active. The TCR sequence derives from an older woman with COVID-19, enrolled during active disease. The material sequenced was peripheral blood.

In DNA form, the CDR3 reads TGTGCCAGTCCGGTACCGGGGGGCCTTGGAAACACCATATATTTT. It translates to CASPVPGGLGNTIYF. This rearrangement joins TRBV19 to TRBJ1-3, with D maybe TRBD1 (6 bases). V was cut by 8 bases and J by 3 bases, with 17 bases left in between. This CDR3 has 15 residues. Germline lookup yields CDR1 LNHDA and CDR2 SQIVND (reference sequence). Full variable domain (outside the CDR3, taken from reference TRBV19 and TRBJ1-3): DGGITQSPKYLFRKEGQNVTLSCEQNLNHDAMYWYRQDPGQGLRLIYYSQIVNDFQKGDIAEGYSVSREKKESFPLTVTSAQKNPTAFYLCASPVPGGLGNTIYFGEGSWLTVV.